The 2 T cell receptor beta chains reported below all come from one sample, sequenced in a study of memory CD4+ T cells and cytomegalovirus serostatus. The sort gate was single viable CD3+CD4+CD8-CD45RO+ cells for memory CD4+ T cells. Assay: immunoSEQ multiplex PCR; the TCRdb copy retains only in-frame clones and omits some. Of 40,000 to 55,000 clones in the sample, approximately 80% were seen once. The specimen sequenced was memory CD4+ T cells from blood. These receptors all come from an adult in good health and CMV-seropositive.

The chain is built from TRBV11-2 and TRBJ2-7; 10 nucleotides align to TRBD1. The CDR3 length is 15 residues. J lost 6 bases, V lost 3 bases, and 8 bases had no gene match. CDR1 is SGHAT and CDR2 is FQNNGV in the germline V gene. The CDR3 DNA reads TGTGCCAGCAGCTTCGACGGGACAGGGGCACGCGAGCAGTACTTC. This codes for CASSFDGTGAREQYF.

The chain joins TRBV7-6 to TRBJ1-5; tentatively, D is TRBD1 (6 bases). CDR1 is SGHVS and CDR2 is FNYEAQ in the germline V gene. The CDR3 length is 15 residues. V was shortened by 11 bases and J by 2 bases, with 19 bases between the two germline ends. CDR3 loop: CAPPPGKGGNQPQHF. The DNA of the CDR3 is TGTGCCCCCCCGCCAGGGAAGGGGGGCAATCAGCCCCAGCATTTT.